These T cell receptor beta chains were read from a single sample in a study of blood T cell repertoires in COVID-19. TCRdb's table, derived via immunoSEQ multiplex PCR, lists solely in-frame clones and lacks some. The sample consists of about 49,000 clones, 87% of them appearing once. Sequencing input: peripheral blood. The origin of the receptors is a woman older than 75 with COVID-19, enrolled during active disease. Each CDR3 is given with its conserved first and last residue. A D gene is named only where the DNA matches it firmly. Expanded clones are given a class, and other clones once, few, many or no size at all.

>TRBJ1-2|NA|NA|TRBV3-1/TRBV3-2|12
CASSQGQPNYTF
TGTGCCAGCAGCCAAGGACAGCCTAACTACACCTTC
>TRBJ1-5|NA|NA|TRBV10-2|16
CASSLGLRRGRQPQHF
TGCGCCAGCAGCCTTGGACTGCGGAGGGGTCGGCAGCCCCAGCATTTT
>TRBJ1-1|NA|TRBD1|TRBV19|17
CASSIDPGTGITFGAFF
TGTGCCAGTAGTATAGATCCCGGGACAGGCATCACCTTTGGAGCTTTCTTT
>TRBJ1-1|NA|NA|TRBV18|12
CASSPQQGEAFF
TGTGCCAGCTCACCGCAGCAGGGGGAAGCTTTCTTT
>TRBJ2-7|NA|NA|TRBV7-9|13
CASSQTVSYEQYF
TGTGCCAGCAGCCAGACAGTTTCCTACGAGCAGTACTTC
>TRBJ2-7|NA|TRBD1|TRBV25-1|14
CASRGDREPYEQYF
TGTGCCAGCAGGGGGGACAGGGAGCCCTACGAGCAGTACTTC
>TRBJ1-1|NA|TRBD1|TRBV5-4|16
CASSADRGTLNTEAFF
TGTGCCAGCAGCGCGGACAGGGGGACATTGAACACTGAAGCTTTCTTT
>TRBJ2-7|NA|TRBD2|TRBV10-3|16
CAISGALAVTSYEQYF
TGTGCCATCAGTGGGGCACTAGCGGTGACCTCCTACGAGCAGTACTTC
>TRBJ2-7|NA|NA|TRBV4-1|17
CASSQDGVGGSSYEQYF
TGCGCCAGCAGCCAAGATGGAGTGGGGGGAAGCTCCTACGAGCAGTACTTC
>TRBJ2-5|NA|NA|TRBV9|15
CASSVGPSVGETQYF
TGTGCCAGCAGCGTAGGCCCTAGCGTGGGAGAGACCCAGTACTTC
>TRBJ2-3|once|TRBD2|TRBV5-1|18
CASSLGLAGGPSTDTQYF
TGCGCCAGCAGCTTGGGACTAGCGGGGGGACCTAGCACAGATACGCAGTATTTT
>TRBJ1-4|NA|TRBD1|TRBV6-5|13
CASDRDRDEKLFF
TGTGCCAGCGACCGGGACAGGGACGAAAAACTGTTTTTT
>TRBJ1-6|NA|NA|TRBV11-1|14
CASSPRTANSPLHF
TGTGCCAGCAGCCCACGGACAGCTAATTCACCCCTCCACTTT
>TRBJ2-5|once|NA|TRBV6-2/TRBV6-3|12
CASSLSPRTQYF
TGTGCCAGCAGTCTCTCCCCGCGGACCCAGTACTTC
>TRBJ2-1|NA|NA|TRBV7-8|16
CASSLGTPSSYNEQFF
TGTGCCAGCAGCTTAGGAACCCCGAGCTCCTACAATGAGCAGTTCTTC
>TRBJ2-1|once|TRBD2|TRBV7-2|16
CASSFQGTSANNEQFF
TGTGCCAGCAGCTTTCAGGGGACTAGCGCTAACAATGAGCAGTTCTTC
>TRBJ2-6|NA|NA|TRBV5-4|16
CASSLSGRSGANVLTF
TGTGCCAGCAGCCTCTCCGGGAGAAGTGGGGCCAACGTCCTGACTTTC
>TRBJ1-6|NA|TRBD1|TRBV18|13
CASAGQGNSPLHF
TGTGCCAGCGCGGGACAGGGGAATTCACCCCTCCACTTT
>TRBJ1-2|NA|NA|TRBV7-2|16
CASSLSVGSSNYGYTF
TGTGCCAGCAGCTTAAGCGTCGGGTCTTCTAACTATGGCTACACCTTC
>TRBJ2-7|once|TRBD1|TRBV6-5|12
CASGTGYYEQYF
TGTGCCAGCGGGACAGGATACTACGAGCAGTACTTC
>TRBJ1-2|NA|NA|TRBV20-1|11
CSAPGLMGYTF
TGCAGTGCCCCGGGACTTATGGGCTACACCTTC
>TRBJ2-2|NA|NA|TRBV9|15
CASSVDRVGTGELFF
TGTGCCAGCAGCGTAGACAGGGTCGGCACCGGGGAGCTGTTTTTT
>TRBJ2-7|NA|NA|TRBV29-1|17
CSGPRLAGTQRKNEQYF
TGCAGCGGACCACGCCTTGCCGGGACACAGCGTAAAAACGAGCAGTACTTC
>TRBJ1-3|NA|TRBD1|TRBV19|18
CASSMGRLGTGSGNTIYF
TGTGCCAGTAGTATGGGACGGTTGGGGACAGGCTCTGGAAACACCATATATTTT
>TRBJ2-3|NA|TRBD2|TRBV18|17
CASSPKGGGRSTDTQYF
TGTGCCAGCTCACCAAAAGGAGGCGGGAGGAGCACAGATACGCAGTATTTT
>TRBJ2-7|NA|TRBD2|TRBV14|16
CASSPRLAGVGAEQYF
TGTGCCAGCAGCCCTCGACTAGCGGGAGTAGGGGCCGAGCAGTACTTC
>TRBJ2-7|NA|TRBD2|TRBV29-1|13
CSVRGRGVWEQYF
TGCAGCGTGCGGGGACGGGGGGTTTGGGAGCAGTACTTC
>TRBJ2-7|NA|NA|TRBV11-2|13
CASSLVTVAEQYF
TGTGCCAGCAGCTTAGTCACCGTAGCCGAGCAGTACTTC
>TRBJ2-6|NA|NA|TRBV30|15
CAWSSGRQGANVLTF
TGTGCCTGGAGCTCTGGGAGGCAGGGGGCCAACGTCCTGACTTTC
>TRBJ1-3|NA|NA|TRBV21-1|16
CASTKGTAFSGNTIYF
TGTGCCAGCACCAAAGGGACAGCCTTCTCTGGAAACACCATATATTTT
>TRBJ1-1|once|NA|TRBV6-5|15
CASSYSGGWNTEAFF
TGTGCCAGCAGTTACAGTGGTGGCTGGAACACTGAAGCTTTCTTT
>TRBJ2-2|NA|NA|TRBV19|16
CASSPLGQGNTGELFF
TGTGCCAGTAGTCCCCTCGGGCAGGGGAACACCGGGGAGCTGTTTTTT
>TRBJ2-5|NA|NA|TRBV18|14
CASSPGTIIVTQYF
TGTGCCAGCTCTCCTGGGACAATAATAGTGACCCAGTACTTC
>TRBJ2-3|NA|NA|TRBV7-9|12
CASSPSRDTQYF
TGTGCCAGCAGCCCCTCCCGAGATACGCAGTATTTT
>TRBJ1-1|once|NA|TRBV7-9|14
CASSLDGSGTEAFF
TGTGCCAGCAGCTTAGATGGCAGCGGGACTGAAGCTTTCTTT